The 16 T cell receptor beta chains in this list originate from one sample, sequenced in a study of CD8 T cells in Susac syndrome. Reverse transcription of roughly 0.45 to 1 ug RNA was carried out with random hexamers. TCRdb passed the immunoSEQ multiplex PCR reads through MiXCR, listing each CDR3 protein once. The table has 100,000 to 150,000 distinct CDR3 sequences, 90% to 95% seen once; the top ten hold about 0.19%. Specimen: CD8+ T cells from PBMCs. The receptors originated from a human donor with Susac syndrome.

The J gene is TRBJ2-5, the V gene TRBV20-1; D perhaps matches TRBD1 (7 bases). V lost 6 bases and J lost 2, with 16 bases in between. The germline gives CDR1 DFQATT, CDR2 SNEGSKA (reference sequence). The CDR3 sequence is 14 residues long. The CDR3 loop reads CSASGGTEQETQYF. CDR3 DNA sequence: TGCAGTGCAAGTGGGGGGACAGAGCAAGAGACCCAGTACTTC.

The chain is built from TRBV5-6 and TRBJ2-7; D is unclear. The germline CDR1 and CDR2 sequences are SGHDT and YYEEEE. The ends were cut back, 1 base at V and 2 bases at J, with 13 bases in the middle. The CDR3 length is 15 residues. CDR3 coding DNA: TGTGCCAGCAGCTTGTGGCAGGTATTTCCCTACGAGCAGTACTTC. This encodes CASSLWQVFPYEQYF.

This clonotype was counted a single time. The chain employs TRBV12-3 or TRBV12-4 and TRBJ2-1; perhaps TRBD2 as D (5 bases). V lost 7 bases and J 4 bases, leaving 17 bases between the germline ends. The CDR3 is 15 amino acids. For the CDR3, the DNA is TGTGCCAGCACCCTTGGGCGGGTCGAGTACAATGAGCAGTTCTTC. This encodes CASTLGRVEYNEQFF.

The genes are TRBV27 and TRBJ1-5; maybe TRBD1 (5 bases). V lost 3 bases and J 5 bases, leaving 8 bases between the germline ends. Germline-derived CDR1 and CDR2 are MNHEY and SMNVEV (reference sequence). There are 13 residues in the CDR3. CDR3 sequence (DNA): TGTGCCAGCAGTTTTGGGACCTATCAGCCCCAGCATTTT. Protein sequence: CASSFGTYQPQHF.

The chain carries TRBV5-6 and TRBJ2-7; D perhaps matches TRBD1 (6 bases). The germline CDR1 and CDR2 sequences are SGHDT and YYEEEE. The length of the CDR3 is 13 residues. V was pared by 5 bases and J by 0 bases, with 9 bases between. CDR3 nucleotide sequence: TGTGCCAGCAGACCACAGGGCTCCTACGAGCAGTACTTC. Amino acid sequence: CASRPQGSYEQYF.

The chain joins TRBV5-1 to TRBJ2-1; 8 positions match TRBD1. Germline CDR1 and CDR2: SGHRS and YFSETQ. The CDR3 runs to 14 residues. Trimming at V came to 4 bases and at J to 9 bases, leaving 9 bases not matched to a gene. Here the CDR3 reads CASSLSSGGGEQFF. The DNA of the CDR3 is TGCGCCAGCAGCCTGTCATCAGGGGGCGGTGAGCAGTTCTTC.

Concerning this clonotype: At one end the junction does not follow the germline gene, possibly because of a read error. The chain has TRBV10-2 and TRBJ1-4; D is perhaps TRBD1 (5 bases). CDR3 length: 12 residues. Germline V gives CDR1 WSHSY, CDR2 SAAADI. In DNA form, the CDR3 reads TGCGCCAGCAGTGAGTACCGGGACCGACTCGTTTTT. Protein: CASSEYRDRLVF.

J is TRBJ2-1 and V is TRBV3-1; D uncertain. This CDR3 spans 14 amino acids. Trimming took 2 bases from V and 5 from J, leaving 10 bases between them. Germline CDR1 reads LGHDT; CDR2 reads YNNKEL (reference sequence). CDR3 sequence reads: CASSQSVFNNEQFF. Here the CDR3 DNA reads TGTGCCAGCAGCCAATCGGTGTTCAACAATGAGCAGTTCTTC.

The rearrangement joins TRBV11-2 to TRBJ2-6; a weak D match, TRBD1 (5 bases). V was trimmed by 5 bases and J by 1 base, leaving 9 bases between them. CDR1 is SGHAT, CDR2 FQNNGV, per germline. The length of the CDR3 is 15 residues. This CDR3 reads CASSGRGSGANVLTF. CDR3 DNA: TGTGCCAGCAGCGGAAGGGGATCTGGGGCCAACGTCCTGACTTTC. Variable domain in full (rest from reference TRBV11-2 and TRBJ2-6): EAGVAQSPRYKIIEKRQSVAFWCNPISGHATLYWYQQILGQGPKLLIQFQNNGVVDDSQLPKDRFSAERLKGVDSTLKIQPAKLEDSAVYLCASSGRGSGANVLTFGAGSRLTVL.

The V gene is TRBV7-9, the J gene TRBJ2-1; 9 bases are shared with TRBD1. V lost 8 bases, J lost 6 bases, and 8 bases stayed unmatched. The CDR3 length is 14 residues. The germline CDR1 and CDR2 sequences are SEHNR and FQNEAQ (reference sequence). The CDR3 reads CASETGQGRNEQFF. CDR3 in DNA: TGTGCCAGCGAAACGGGACAGGGACGCAATGAGCAGTTCTTC.

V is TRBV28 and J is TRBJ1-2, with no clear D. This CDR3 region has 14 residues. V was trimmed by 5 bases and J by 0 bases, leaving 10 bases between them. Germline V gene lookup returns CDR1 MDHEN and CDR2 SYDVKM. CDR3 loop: CASSRLSSNYGYTF. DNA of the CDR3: TGTGCCAGCAGTAGACTTTCTTCTAACTATGGCTACACCTTC.

The CDR3 region is CASTPRVSGANVLTF. The CDR3 region has the DNA TGTGCCAGCACCCCTCGGGTCTCTGGGGCCAACGTCCTGACTTTC. This chain links TRBV6-2 or TRBV6-3 with TRBJ2-6; D call uncertain. Germline V lookup: CDR1 MNHEY, CDR2 SVGEGT. This CDR3 has 15 amino acids. V was shortened by 7 bases and J by 0 bases, with 10 bases between the two germline ends.

The CDR3 bases are TGTGCCAGCAGTTACTCGATGGGTCGGCTTGTCGGGGAGCTGTTTTTT. Protein: CASSYSMGRLVGELFF. The J gene is TRBJ2-2, the V gene TRBV6-5; unclear D gene. The V end lost 0 bases, the J end lost 7 bases, and 15 bases lay between the germline ends. Looked up from germline, CDR1 is MNHEY and CDR2 is SVGAGI. This CDR3 has 16 amino acids.

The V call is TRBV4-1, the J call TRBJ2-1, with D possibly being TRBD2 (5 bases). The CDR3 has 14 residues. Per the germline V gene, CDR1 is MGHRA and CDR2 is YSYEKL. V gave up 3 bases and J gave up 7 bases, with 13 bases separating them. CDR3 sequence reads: CASSQDFIPNEQFF. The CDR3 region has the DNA TGCGCCAGCAGCCAGGACTTCATACCGAATGAGCAGTTCTTC.

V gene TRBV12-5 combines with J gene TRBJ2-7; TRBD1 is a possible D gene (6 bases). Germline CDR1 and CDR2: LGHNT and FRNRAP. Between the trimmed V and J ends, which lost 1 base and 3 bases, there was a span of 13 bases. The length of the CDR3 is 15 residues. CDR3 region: CASGLGSNRDYEQYF. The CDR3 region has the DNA TGTGCTAGTGGTTTGGGATCCAACAGGGACTACGAGCAGTACTTC.

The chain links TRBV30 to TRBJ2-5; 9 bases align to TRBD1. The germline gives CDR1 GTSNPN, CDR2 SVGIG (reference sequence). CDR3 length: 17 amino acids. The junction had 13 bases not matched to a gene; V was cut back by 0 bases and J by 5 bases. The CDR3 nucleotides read TGTGCCTGGAGTGTTCTAAGAGCGGGACAGGGATTGGAGACCCAGTACTTC. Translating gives CAWSVLRAGQGLETQYF.